This is a list of T cell receptor beta chains from one sample in a study of vaccination effects on CD4 cells after COVID-19. Their recognized antigens are unknown. Produced via immunoSEQ multiplex PCR; TCRdb's table is partial and in-frame only. The table lists about 40,000 clones, approximately 70% of them singletons. Source: CD4+ T cells from PBMCs cultured without peptide, taken after COVID-19 vaccination. All receptors come from a human donor who received a COVID-19 vaccine. Both conserved end residues are part of each CDR3. Each record gives: D gene, J gene, clone size, V gene, CDR3 protein, CDR3 DNA. D genes are given only for firm matches. Clone size is given for some rows only: seen once, a few or many times, or a class if the clone is expanded.

NA | TRBJ1-1 | NA | TRBV19 | CASTGGVNTEAFF | TGTGCCAGTACTGGTGGGGTGAACACTGAAGCTTTCTTT
NA | TRBJ1-2 | NA | TRBV7-8 | CASSPSTRVGGYGYTF | TGTGCCAGCAGCCCCTCTACCCGGGTTGGAGGCTATGGCTACACCTTC
TRBD1 | TRBJ1-5 | NA | TRBV3-1/TRBV3-2 | CASSLGQANEPQHF | TGTGCCAGCAGCCTCGGACAGGCCAACGAGCCCCAGCATTTT
TRBD1 | TRBJ1-5 | NA | TRBV10-3 | CATRSLTGSSQPQHF | TGTGCCACACGATCACTGACAGGGAGTAGTCAGCCCCAGCATTTT
TRBD1 | TRBJ2-1 | NA | TRBV7-9 | CASSSLRDSRPEQFF | TGTGCCAGCAGCTCACTCCGGGACAGTCGTCCTGAGCAGTTCTTC
NA | TRBJ1-3 | NA | TRBV27 | CASSITGISSGNTIYF | TGTGCCAGCAGCATTACAGGGATAAGCTCTGGAAACACCATATATTTT
TRBD2 | TRBJ2-7 | few | TRBV29-1 | CSVELAGGLEQYF | TGCAGCGTTGAGCTAGCGGGAGGGCTCGAGCAGTACTTC
NA | TRBJ1-3 | NA | TRBV7-9 | CASSAQAGARNTIYF | TGTGCCAGCAGCGCCCAAGCAGGGGCTAGAAACACCATATATTTT
NA | TRBJ1-4 | NA | TRBV18 | CASSPSQGVNEKLFF | TGTGCCAGCTCACCTTCCCAGGGCGTTAATGAAAAACTGTTTTTT
NA | TRBJ2-6 | NA | TRBV10-1 | CASSGANVLTF | TGCGCCAGCTCCGGGGCCAACGTCCTGACTTTC
NA | TRBJ2-2 | NA | TRBV18 | CASSPPGPGHTGELFF | TGTGCCAGCTCACCACCCGGGCCAGGCCACACCGGGGAGCTGTTTTTT
NA | TRBJ2-1 | NA | TRBV7-9 | CASSRLGRRELHEQFF | TGTGCCAGCAGCCGCCTGGGACGACGGGAGCTTCATGAGCAGTTCTTC
NA | TRBJ1-1 | NA | TRBV15 | CATSRDQGSAFF | TGTGCCACCAGCAGAGATCAGGGATCAGCTTTCTTT
NA | TRBJ2-7 | NA | TRBV11-2 | CASSLWGSDEQYF | TGTGCCAGCAGCTTATGGGGTTCCGACGAGCAGTACTTC
TRBD1 | TRBJ2-1 | once | TRBV5-5 | CASSPRQGWVEQFF | TGTGCCAGCAGCCCCCGACAGGGGTGGGTTGAGCAGTTCTTC
NA | TRBJ2-1 | NA | TRBV7-9 | CATTSKSFRGRAGYNEQFF | TGTGCCACTACGTCCAAATCTTTTAGAGGTCGGGCGGGGTACAATGAGCAGTTCTTC
NA | TRBJ1-2 | NA | TRBV18 | CASSPSSPGSYGYTF | TGTGCCAGCTCACCCTCCTCCCCAGGGTCCTATGGCTACACCTTC
NA | TRBJ2-7 | NA | TRBV27 | CASRGAYEQYF | TGTGCCAGCAGAGGGGCCTACGAGCAGTACTTC
NA | TRBJ1-6 | once | TRBV15 | CATSSDKGYSPLHF | TGTGCCACCAGCAGTGATAAAGGGTATTCACCCCTCCACTTT
NA | TRBJ1-4 | few | TRBV21-1 | CASRNRTGDRGEKLFF | TGTGCCAGCAGAAACCGGACAGGGGATCGCGGTGAAAAACTGTTTTTT
NA | TRBJ2-3 | few | TRBV7-2 | CASSPGTVAAHTDTQYF | TGTGCCAGCAGCCCCGGGACGGTAGCGGCACACACAGATACGCAGTATTTT
NA | TRBJ1-2 | few | TRBV25-1 | CASSGQNYGYTF | TGTGCCAGCAGTGGGCAGAACTATGGCTACACCTTC
TRBD2 | TRBJ2-3 | few | TRBV25-1 | CASSNKGLAGSSTDTQYF | TGTGCCAGCAGTAACAAGGGACTAGCGGGATCTAGCACAGATACGCAGTATTTT
NA | TRBJ1-1 | NA | TRBV5-6 | CASSLGEVRGTEAFF | TGTGCCAGCAGCTTGGGGGAGGTGAGGGGCACTGAAGCTTTCTTT
TRBD2 | TRBJ2-1 | NA | TRBV20-1 | CSAQRGMVQFF | TGCAGTGCTCAGCGGGGCATGGTGCAGTTCTTC
NA | TRBJ2-7 | NA | TRBV6-6 | CASSRSTGTDGQYF | TGTGCCAGCAGCCGATCTACAGGGACGGACGGGCAGTACTTC
NA | TRBJ2-5 | NA | TRBV7-9 | CASRYQETQYF | TGTGCCAGCCGGTACCAAGAGACCCAGTACTTC
NA | TRBJ1-5 | few | TRBV2 | CASSDQNQPQHF | TGTGCCAGCAGTGACCAGAATCAGCCCCAGCATTTT
NA | TRBJ2-7 | NA | TRBV5-4 | CASSFDGYEQYF | TGTGCCAGCAGCTTCGACGGCTACGAGCAGTACTTC
NA | TRBJ2-3 | NA | TRBV7-2 | CASSLVGGSDTQYF | TGTGCCAGCAGCTTAGTAGGGGGGAGTGATACGCAGTATTTT
NA | TRBJ1-2 | NA | TRBV28 | CASSLSGAYGYTF | TGTGCCAGCAGTTTATCTGGGGCCTATGGCTACACCTTC
NA | TRBJ2-3 | NA | TRBV28 | CASPPEALLSDTQYF | TGTGCCAGCCCACCGGAGGCCCTACTTTCAGATACGCAGTATTTT
NA | TRBJ2-1 | few | TRBV11-2 | CASSLFRGLGDEQFF | TGTGCCAGCAGCTTATTTAGGGGACTTGGGGATGAGCAGTTCTTC
TRBD1 | TRBJ2-2 | few | TRBV4-1 | CASSQPTGLGGELFF | TGCGCCAGCAGCCAACCGACAGGGTTGGGCGGGGAGCTGTTTTTT
NA | TRBJ1-6 | NA | TRBV2 | CASSDKSSYNSPLHF | TGTGCCAGCAGCGACAAGAGCTCCTATAATTCACCCCTCCACTTT
NA | TRBJ2-5 | few | TRBV7-7 | CASSFGRVYQETQYF | TGTGCCAGCAGCTTCGGCAGGGTTTACCAAGAGACCCAGTACTTC
NA | TRBJ1-1 | NA | TRBV6-5 | CASVPPGTKSAEAFF | TGTGCCAGCGTCCCCCCCGGGACAAAAAGCGCTGAAGCTTTCTTT
TRBD1 | TRBJ2-5 | NA | TRBV6-5 | CASDRTGGATQYF | TGTGCCAGCGATAGGACAGGGGGGGCGACCCAGTACTTC
TRBD1 | TRBJ2-6 | NA | TRBV7-2 | CASSSTGAGANVLTF | TGTGCCAGCAGCTCTACAGGGGCTGGGGCCAACGTCCTGACTTTC
NA | TRBJ1-6 | NA | TRBV19 | CASSIEAGSSYNSPLHF | TGTGCCAGTAGTATCGAGGCAGGTAGCTCCTATAATTCACCCCTCCACTTT
TRBD1 | TRBJ2-2 | few | TRBV30 | CAWRQGANTGELFF | TGTGCCTGGAGACAGGGGGCGAACACCGGGGAGCTGTTTTTT
TRBD2 | TRBJ2-7 | once | TRBV10-3 | CAINRLAGEDEQYF | TGTGCCATCAATAGACTAGCGGGAGAGGACGAGCAGTACTTC
TRBD2 | TRBJ2-1 | NA | TRBV7-9 | CASSYETGTSTEQFF | TGTGCCAGCAGCTACGAGACCGGGACTAGTACCGAGCAGTTCTTC
NA | TRBJ2-1 | NA | TRBV10-2 | CASSESIFESGIYNEQFF | TGCGCCAGCAGTGAGTCGATTTTTGAGTCGGGGATCTACAATGAGCAGTTCTTC
NA | TRBJ2-7 | NA | TRBV5-1 | CASSFNAISSYEQYF | TGCGCCAGCAGCTTTAACGCTATCAGCTCCTACGAGCAGTACTTC
TRBD2 | TRBJ2-1 | NA | TRBV10-3 | CAISQSKGSGAGDNEQFF | TGTGCCATCAGTCAATCAAAGGGTAGCGGGGCTGGAGACAATGAGCAGTTCTTC
NA | TRBJ2-3 | few | TRBV11-2 | CASSLDLPGTSTDTQYF | TGTGCCAGCAGCTTAGATCTGCCCGGAACTAGCACAGATACGCAGTATTTT
NA | TRBJ1-2 | NA | TRBV2 | CASSDQGMGYGYTF | TGTGCCAGCAGTGACCAGGGTATGGGGTATGGCTACACCTTC